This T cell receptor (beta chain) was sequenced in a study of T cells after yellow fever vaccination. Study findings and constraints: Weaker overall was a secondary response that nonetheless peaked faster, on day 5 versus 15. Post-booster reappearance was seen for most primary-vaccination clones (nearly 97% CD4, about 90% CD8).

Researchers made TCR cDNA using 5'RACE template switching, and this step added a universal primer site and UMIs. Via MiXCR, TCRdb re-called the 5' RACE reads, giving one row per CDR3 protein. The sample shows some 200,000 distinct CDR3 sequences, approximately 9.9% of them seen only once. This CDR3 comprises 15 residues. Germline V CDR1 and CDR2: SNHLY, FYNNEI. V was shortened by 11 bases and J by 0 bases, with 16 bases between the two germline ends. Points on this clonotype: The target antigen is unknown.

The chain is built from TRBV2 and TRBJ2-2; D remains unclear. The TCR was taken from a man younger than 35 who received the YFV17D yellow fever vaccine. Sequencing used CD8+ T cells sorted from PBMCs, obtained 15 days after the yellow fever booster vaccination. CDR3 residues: CAAAYWASNTGELFF. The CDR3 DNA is TGTGCCGCAGCCTACTGGGCCTCGAACACCGGGGAGCTGTTTTTT. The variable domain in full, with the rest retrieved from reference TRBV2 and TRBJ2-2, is EPEVTQTPSHQVTQMGQEVILRCVPISNHLYFYWYRQILGQKVEFLVSFYNNEISEKSEIFDDQFSVERPDGSNFTLKIRSTKLEDSAMYFCAAAYWASNTGELFFGEGSRLTVL.